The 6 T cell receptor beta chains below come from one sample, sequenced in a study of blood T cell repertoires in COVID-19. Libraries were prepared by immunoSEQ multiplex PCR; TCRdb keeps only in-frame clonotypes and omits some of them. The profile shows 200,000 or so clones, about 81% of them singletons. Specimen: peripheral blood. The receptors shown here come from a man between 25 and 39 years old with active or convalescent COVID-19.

The CDR3 DNA follows: TGTGCCACCAGCAGGGACAGGGGAGATCAGCCCCAGCATTTT. Amino acids: CATSRDRGDQPQHF. V is TRBV15 and J is TRBJ1-5, with TRBD1 identical over 9 bases. V was pared by 3 bases and J by 5 bases, with 2 bases of the junction left unmatched. CDR1 and CDR2 from the germline V gene are LNHNV and YYDKDF (reference sequence). This CDR3 spans 14 amino acids.

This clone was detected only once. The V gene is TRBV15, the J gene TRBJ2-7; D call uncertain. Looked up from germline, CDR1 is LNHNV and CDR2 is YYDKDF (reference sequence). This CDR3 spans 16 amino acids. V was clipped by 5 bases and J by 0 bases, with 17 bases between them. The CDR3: CATSLSFTEASYEQYF. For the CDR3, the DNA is TGTGCCACCAGCCTGTCTTTTACCGAAGCCTCCTACGAGCAGTACTTC.

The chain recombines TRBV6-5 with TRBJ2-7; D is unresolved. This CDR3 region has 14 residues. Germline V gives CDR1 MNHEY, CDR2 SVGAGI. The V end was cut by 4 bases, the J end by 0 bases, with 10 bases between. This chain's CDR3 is CASSSRRSSYEQYV. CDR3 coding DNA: TGTGCCAGCAGTTCCAGACGGAGCTCCTACGAGCAGTACGTC.

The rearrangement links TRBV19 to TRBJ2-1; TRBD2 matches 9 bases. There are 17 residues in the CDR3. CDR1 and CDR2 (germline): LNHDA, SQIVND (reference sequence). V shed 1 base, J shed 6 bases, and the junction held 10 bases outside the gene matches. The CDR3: CASSIARVTSGFNEQFF. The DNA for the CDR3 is TGTGCCAGTAGTATAGCTCGCGTAACTAGCGGGTTCAATGAGCAGTTCTTC. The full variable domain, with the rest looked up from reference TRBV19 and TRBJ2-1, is DGGITQSPKYLFRKEGQNVTLSCEQNLNHDAMYWYRQDPGQGLRLIYYSQIVNDFQKGDIAEGYSVSREKKESFPLTVTSAQKNPTAFYLCASSIARVTSGFNEQFFGPGTRLTVL.

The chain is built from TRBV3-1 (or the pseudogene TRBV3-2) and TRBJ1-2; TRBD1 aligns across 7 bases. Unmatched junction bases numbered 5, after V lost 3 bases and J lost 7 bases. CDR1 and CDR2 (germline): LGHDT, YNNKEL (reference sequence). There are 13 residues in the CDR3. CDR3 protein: CASSQEGAGGYTF. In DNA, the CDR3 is TGTGCCAGCAGCCAGGAGGGGGCGGGTGGCTACACCTTC.

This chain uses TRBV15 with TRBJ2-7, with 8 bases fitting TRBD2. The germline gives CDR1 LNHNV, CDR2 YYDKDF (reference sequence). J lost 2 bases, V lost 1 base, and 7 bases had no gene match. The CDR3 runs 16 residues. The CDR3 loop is CATSRGRLAGPYEQYV. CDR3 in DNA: TGTGCCACCAGCAGAGGACGGCTAGCGGGTCCCTACGAGCAGTACGTC.